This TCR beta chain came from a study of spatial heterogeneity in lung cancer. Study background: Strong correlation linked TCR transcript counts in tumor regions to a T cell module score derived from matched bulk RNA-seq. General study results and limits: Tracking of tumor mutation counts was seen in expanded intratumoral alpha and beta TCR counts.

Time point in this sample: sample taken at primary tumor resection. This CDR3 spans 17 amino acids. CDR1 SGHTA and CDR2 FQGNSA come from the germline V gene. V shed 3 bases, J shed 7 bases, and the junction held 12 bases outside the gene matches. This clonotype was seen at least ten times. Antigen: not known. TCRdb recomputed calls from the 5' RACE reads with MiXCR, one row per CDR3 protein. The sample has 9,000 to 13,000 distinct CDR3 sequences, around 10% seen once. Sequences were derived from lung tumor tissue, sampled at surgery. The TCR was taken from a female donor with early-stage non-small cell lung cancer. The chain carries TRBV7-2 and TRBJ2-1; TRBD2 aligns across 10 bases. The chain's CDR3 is CASSLAGEAGGPNEQFF. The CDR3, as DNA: TGTGCCAGCAGCTTGGCGGGCGAAGCGGGGGGGCCGAATGAGCAGTTCTTC.